The 23 T cell receptor beta chains below were found in one sample sequenced in a study of blood T cells in healthy people across ages. Next came a second PCR, run for about 6 to 12 cycles, which used a sample-barcoded 5' primer along with a J-beta primer mix. MiXCR, run by TCRdb on the 5' RACE reads, gives a single entry per CDR3 protein. In the table there are 1.5 million to 1.8 million distinct CDR3 sequences, roughly 43% of which are singletons. Sample: blood. The receptors here all came from a woman between 18 and 29 years old in good health.

CDR3 in DNA: TGTGCCAGCTCACCGGACGGGGCACGCTACGAGCAGTACTTC. This translates into CASSPDGARYEQYF. The V and J genes are TRBV18 and TRBJ2-7; D tentatively fits TRBD1 or TRBD2 (5 bases each). The germline V gene has CDR1 KGHSH and CDR2 LQKENI. The CDR3 spans 14 residues. Deletions cut 3 bases from V and 3 bases from J, with 12 bases between.

This clonotype has just a few counts. The rearrangement joins TRBV5-1 to TRBJ1-2, with D hard to call. The CDR3 consists of 15 residues. V shed 1 base and J shed 2 bases, with 12 bases lying between them. Per germline, CDR1 SGHRS and CDR2 YFSETQ. The CDR3 loop is CASSLRGQENYGYTF. CDR3 in DNA: TGCGCCAGCAGCTTGCGGGGTCAGGAAAACTATGGCTACACCTTC.

There are a few counts of this clonotype. The chain uses TRBV29-1 and TRBJ1-4, with TRBD1 matching 8 bases. The CDR3 has 13 amino acids. Per germline, CDR1 SQVTM and CDR2 ANQGSEA. V gave up 5 bases and J gave up 6 bases; unmatched junction bases: 5. The DNA of the CDR3 is TGCAGCGTTCAACAGGGGGAGGATGAAAAACTGTTTTTT. It codes for CSVQQGEDEKLFF. Combining the CDR3 with reference TRBV29-1 and TRBJ1-4 gives the whole variable domain SAVISQKPSRDICQRGTSLTIQCQVDSQVTMMFWYRQQPGQSLTLIATANQGSEATYESGFVIDKFPISRPNLTFSTLTVSNMSPEDSSIYLCSVQQGEDEKLFFGSGTQLSVL.

This clonotype has only a few counts. This rearrangement joins TRBV12-3 or TRBV12-4 to TRBJ2-7; possible D gene TRBD1, 7 bases. The CDR3 has 13 amino acids. The germline V and J ends were trimmed by 5 bases and 6 bases, with 14 bases remaining between them. The CDR3 sequence: CASSTAGQFEQYF. CDR3 bases: TGTGCCAGCAGTACTGCGGGACAGTTCGAGCAGTACTTC.

This chain connects TRBV5-1 to TRBJ1-1, with D hard to call. Trimming removed 7 bases from V and 1 base from J, with 14 bases in between. There are 14 residues in the CDR3. In germline, CDR1 is SGHRS, CDR2 YFSETQ. CDR3 residues: CASEDGPSNTEAFF. The CDR3 DNA sequence: TGCGCCAGCGAAGACGGGCCTTCGAACACTGAAGCTTTCTTT.

Details on this clonotype: It may be a read error: a sequence one base away is much more abundant. The chain has TRBV7-2 and TRBJ1-6, with TRBD1 identical over 7 bases. This CDR3 region has 15 residues. Germline V lookup: CDR1 SGHTA, CDR2 FQGNSA. CDR3 nucleotide sequence: TGTGCCAGCAGCTTAGGACAGGGAACGAATTCATCCCTCCACTTT. Translation gives CASSLGQGTNSSLHF. The full variable domain, its missing parts supplied by reference TRBV7-2 and TRBJ1-6, is GAGVSQSPSNKVTEKGKDVELRCDPISGHTALYWYRQSLGQGLEFLIYFQGNSAPDKSGLPSDRFSAERTGGSVSTLTIQRTQQEDSAVYLCASSLGQGTNSSLHFGNGTRLTVT.

The chain combines TRBV2 with TRBJ1-2, with 12 bases lining up with TRBD1. The CDR3 is 17 amino acids. The V segment lost 6 bases and the J segment 4 bases; nucleotides outside the gene matches: 12. Germline V CDR1 and CDR2: SNHLY, FYNNEI. CDR3 amino acids: CASRRLVGTGGFYGYTF. The CDR3 coding sequence is TGTGCCAGCAGGAGGCTTGTCGGGACAGGGGGCTTCTATGGCTACACCTTC.

The V and J genes are TRBV20-1 and TRBJ2-7, with 7 bases that match TRBD1. Germline V lookup: CDR1 DFQATT, CDR2 SNEGSKA (reference sequence). Unmatched junction bases numbered 12, after V lost 7 bases and J lost 6 bases. The CDR3 sequence is 13 residues long. Written as DNA, the CDR3 is TGCAGTGGTAGGGGGCCAGCAGTGGGCGAGCAGTACTTC. Its protein is CSGRGPAVGEQYF.

The chain is built from TRBV27 and TRBJ2-1; D is uncertain. The J call may not be correct, given that the DNA end is closer to TRBJ2-7. The V gene's germline CDR1 is MNHEY and CDR2 SMNVEV (reference sequence). This CDR3 region has 15 residues. The CDR3 coding sequence is TGTGCCAGCAGTGTGACTGCCAGCTCCTACAATGAGCAGTACTTC. This codes for CASSVTASSYNEQYF.

The V call is TRBV20-1, the J call TRBJ1-1; the match to TRBD1 covers 8 bases. Trimming removed 6 bases from V and 3 bases from J; junction bases left unmatched: 6. Germline V gene sequence: CDR1 DFQATT, CDR2 SNEGSKA (reference sequence). The CDR3 consists of 13 residues. CDR3 in amino acids: CSAPTGAYTEAFF. CDR3 bases: TGCAGTGCGCCGACAGGGGCGTACACTGAAGCTTTCTTT.

This clonotype was counted a single time. The chain uses TRBV29-1 and TRBJ2-7; D possibly matches TRBD1 or TRBD2 (6 bases each). The CDR3 extends over 14 amino acids. Trimming removed 4 bases from V and 4 bases from J, with 17 bases in between. CDR1 and CDR2 (germline): SQVTM, ANQGSEA. CDR3 nucleotide sequence: TGCAGCGTTGGCAGGAAAGGGGGGTATTACGAGCAGTACTTC. This codes for CSVGRKGGYYEQYF.

This clonotype occurred a few times. This chain links TRBV10-3 with TRBJ2-1; 10 nucleotides line up with TRBD2. From germline, CDR1 is ENHRY and CDR2 SYGVKD. J was trimmed by 3 bases and V by 6 bases; bases with no gene match: 2. CDR3 size: 14 residues. The CDR3 protein is CAIRGLADYNEQFF. DNA for the CDR3: TGTGCCATCAGAGGACTAGCGGACTACAATGAGCAGTTCTTC.

The J gene is TRBJ1-1, the V gene TRBV6-1; D perhaps matches TRBD1 (5 bases). V gave up 4 bases and J gave up 11 bases, with 5 bases separating them. The germline V gene encodes CDR1 MNHNS and CDR2 SASEGT. The CDR3 has 9 residues. Here the CDR3 reads CASSGQAFF. CDR3 nucleotides: TGTGCCAGCAGTGGACAGGCTTTCTTT.

The chain recombines TRBV12-3 or TRBV12-4 with TRBJ2-1; 8 nucleotides agree with TRBD1. J gave up 10 bases and V 2 bases, and 7 bases lay outside the gene matches. The CDR3 runs to 14 residues. Written as DNA, the CDR3 is TGTGCCAGCAGTTTAAGGACAGGGTCCTACGAGCAGTTCTTC. Translating it yields CASSLRTGSYEQFF.

The rearrangement uses TRBV20-1 and TRBJ2-5; D tentatively fits TRBD1 or TRBD2 (5 bases each). Germline loops: CDR1 DFQATT, CDR2 SNEGSKA (reference sequence). Trimming took off 5 bases at V and 4 bases at J, with 17 bases between the two ends. The CDR3 runs to 14 residues. The CDR3 reads CSAPRAGSGETQYF. The CDR3 DNA reads as TGCAGTGCTCCCAGGGCAGGGAGTGGAGAGACCCAGTACTTC.

This rearrangement joins TRBV4-3 to TRBJ2-1; tentatively, D is TRBD1 or TRBD2 (5 bases each). Deletions cut 0 bases from V and 0 bases from J, with 9 bases between. The germline CDR1 and CDR2 sequences are LGHNA and YSLEER. The CDR3 sequence is 16 residues long. The CDR3, as DNA: TGCGCCAGCAGCCAAGACTGGGGGAGCTCCTACAATGAGCAGTTCTTC. It translates to CASSQDWGSSYNEQFF.

This chain links TRBV4-2 with TRBJ2-7; no clear D gene. The CDR3 spans 14 residues. Germline CDR1 LGHNA, CDR2 YNFKEQ. Trimming took 4 bases from V and 3 from J, leaving 13 bases between them. The CDR3 coding sequence is TGTGCCAGCAGCCCCGAACGAGACAACTACGAGCAGTACTTC. Protein product: CASSPERDNYEQYF.

On this clonotype itself: The junction departs from germline at one end; a sequencing error may be responsible. The rearrangement uses TRBV20-1 and TRBJ1-2, with a weak D call TRBD1 (6 bases). The CDR3 spans 13 residues. Germline V gene lookup returns CDR1 DFQATT and CDR2 SNEGSKA (reference sequence). The CDR3 loop is CSAPGTSNYGYIF. CDR3 nucleotide sequence: TGCAGTGCCCCCGGGACAAGCAACTATGGCTACATCTTC.

The chain joins TRBV7-8 to TRBJ1-1; D possibly corresponds to TRBD1 (5 bases). Germline V lookup: CDR1 SGHVS, CDR2 FQNEAQ. The V gene lost 7 bases and the J gene lost 7 bases, with 16 bases spanning the gap. This CDR3 comprises 13 residues. This chain's CDR3 is CASTRGYRNEAFF. The CDR3 coding sequence is TGTGCCAGCACGAGGGGATACAGGAATGAAGCTTTCTTT. Full variable domain (remainder filled in from reference TRBV7-8 and TRBJ1-1): GAGVSQSPRYKVAKRGQDVALRCDPISGHVSLFWYQQALGQGPEFLTYFQNEAQLDKSGLPSDRFFAERPEGSVSTLKIQRTQQEDSAVYLCASTRGYRNEAFFGQGTRLTVV.

In its sample, this clonotype was seen a few times. The chain combines TRBV6-2 or TRBV6-3 with TRBJ1-5, with a tentative D call TRBD1 (5 bases). The germline V gene encodes CDR1 MNHEY and CDR2 SVGEGT. This CDR3 contains 16 residues. Trimming cost V 6 bases and J 4 bases, with 19 bases left between them. CDR3 nucleotides: TGTGCCAGCAGCCTTAACAGGCTACCTCTTAATCAGCCCCAGCATTTT. This gives the protein CASSLNRLPLNQPQHF.

This chain links TRBV6-2 or TRBV6-3 with TRBJ2-1, with TRBD2 identical over 13 bases. J was trimmed by 0 bases and V by 0 bases; bases with no gene match: 8. CDR1 MNHEY and CDR2 SVGEGT come from the germline V gene. The CDR3 is 20 residues long. The CDR3 nucleotides read TGTGCCAGCAGTTACTCAGTGATTCGGACTAGCGGGAGCTCCTACAATGAGCAGTTCTTC. Its translation: CASSYSVIRTSGSSYNEQFF.

V usage is TRBV5-5 and J usage is TRBJ1-1, with 7 bases lining up with TRBD1. The length of the CDR3 is 13 residues. J lost 12 bases, V lost 5 bases, and 13 bases had no gene match. Germline assignment: CDR1 SGHKS and CDR2 YYEKEE (reference sequence). This CDR3 is CASSSRQGIESFF. For the CDR3, the DNA is TGTGCCAGCAGTTCTCGACAGGGAATAGAGTCTTTCTTT.

This clonotype was counted between two and nine times. The chain carries TRBV28 and TRBJ1-2, with D possibly being TRBD1 (5 bases). Germline CDR1 reads MDHEN; CDR2 reads SYDVKM. With 6 bases removed from V and 9 bases from J, the gap between germline ends came to 20 bases. The length of the CDR3 is 14 residues. CDR3 DNA sequence: TGTGCCAGCAGGACAGTTACGGGCAGGGAGAGCTACACCTTC. As protein: CASRTVTGRESYTF.